These 25 T cell receptor beta chains originate from one sample sequenced in a study of T cells in Graves' hyperthyroidism and ophthalmopathy. Regions amplified from RNA transcripts were the TCR beta CDR3 regions. Using the HTBI primer set, a first-round RT-PCR was run on the TCR CDR3. Each CDR3 protein gets one entry after TCRdb re-called the multiplex PCR reads with MiXCR. The table shows about 420,000 distinct CDR3 sequences, with about 13% occurring only once. Material for sequencing was blood. These receptors were obtained from a woman in her late teens or twenties with Graves' hyperthyroidism.

This clonotype was counted many times. V is TRBV11-2 and J is TRBJ2-7; weak D call: TRBD2 (5 bases). Trimming left V 3 bases short and J 1 base short, with 13 bases between. The CDR3 loop spans 15 amino acids. Germline CDR1 and CDR2: SGHAT and FQNNGV. The CDR3 bases are TGTGCCAGCAGCTTGTATGCGACGGGATCCTACGAGCAGTACTTC. Its protein is CASSLYATGSYEQYF.

This clonotype was counted at least ten times. The gene calls are TRBV7-3 and TRBJ2-2; D gene ambiguous. Germline lookup yields CDR1 SGHTA and CDR2 FQGTGA. Between the trimmed V and J ends, which lost 2 bases and 4 bases, there was a span of 11 bases. This CDR3 has 15 amino acids. CDR3 in DNA: TGTGCCAGCAGCTTATCTGGGTCAGGCACCGGGGAGCTGTTTTTT. Encoded protein: CASSLSGSGTGELFF.

This clonotype has only a few counts. The chain couples TRBV5-1 to TRBJ1-6; D is perhaps TRBD1 (5 bases). Germline CDR1 and CDR2: SGHRS and YFSETQ. The CDR3 contains 16 residues. V dropped 0 bases and J dropped 7 bases, with 14 bases sitting between them. The CDR3 here is CASSLGLGRRNSPLHF. CDR3 coding DNA: TGCGCCAGCAGCTTGGGGCTGGGACGGAGAAATTCACCCCTCCACTTT.

This clonotype occurred a few times. The chain uses TRBV4-1 and TRBJ1-1; D gene unclear. The V end lost 4 bases, the J end lost 0 bases, and 21 bases lay between the germline ends. CDR1 is MGHRA and CDR2 is YSYEKL in the germline V gene. The CDR3 has 18 amino acids. In DNA form, the CDR3 reads TGCGCCAGCAGCCCCGTGGTCTCCGGCAGATCTATGAACACTGAAGCTTTCTTT. This encodes CASSPVVSGRSMNTEAFF.

This clonotype appeared many times. The rearrangement joins TRBV18 to TRBJ2-1; 10 bases match TRBD2. The CDR3 totals 14 residues. The V and J ends lost 3 bases and 8 bases, in that order; junction bases with no gene match: 4. Germline V gene sequence: CDR1 KGHSH, CDR2 LQKENI. The CDR3 bases are TGTGCCAGCTCACCTCCGGGACTAGCGTATGAGCAGTTCTTC. This codes for CASSPPGLAYEQFF.

The V gene is TRBV13, the J gene TRBJ2-1, with TRBD2 identical over 10 bases. Germline loops: CDR1 PRHDT, CDR2 FYEKMQ (reference sequence). CDR3 size: 18 residues. V lost 4 bases, J lost 5 bases, and 14 bases stayed unmatched. CDR3 sequence reads: CASSSLTSGTELHNEQFF. The CDR3 region has the DNA TGTGCCAGCAGCTCCTTAACTAGCGGGACCGAATTACACAATGAGCAGTTCTTC.

Comments on this clonotype: A read error may be the cause here, since a much bigger clone is one base away. V gene TRBV30 combines with J gene TRBJ1-1; TRBD1 matches at 7 bases. The germline V gene has CDR1 GTSNPN and CDR2 SVGIG (reference sequence). J gave up 6 bases and V 2 bases, and 12 bases lay outside the gene matches. The CDR3 consists of 15 residues. In nucleotides, the CDR3 is TGTGCCTGGAGTCAAAAGAGGGGGCCATACGCTGAAGCTTTCTTT. It encodes CAWSQKRGPYAEAFF.

The sample holds many counts of this clonotype. The V gene is TRBV29-1, the J gene TRBJ1-1, with TRBD1 matching 9 bases. With V trimmed by 7 bases and J by 11 bases, 14 bases remained unmatched. The length of the CDR3 is 13 residues. Germline V CDR1 and CDR2: SQVTM, ANQGSEA. The CDR3 DNA reads TGCAGCGCTGGGCCCGGGACAGGGACTCGGGCTTTCTTT. Residues: CSAGPGTGTRAFF.

This clonotype was recorded many times. V and J are TRBV28 and TRBJ2-1; D uncertain. The CDR3 covers 17 residues. Deletions cut 3 bases from V and 2 bases from J, with 17 bases between. Per the germline V gene, CDR1 is MDHEN and CDR2 is SYDVKM. In nucleotides, the CDR3 is TGTGCCAGCAGTTTCCCCTTCGTGCGGAAAACCTACAATGAGCAGTTCTTC. Its protein product is CASSFPFVRKTYNEQFF. The full variable domain, in which reference TRBV28 and TRBJ2-1 provide the parts outside the CDR3, is DVKVTQSSRYLVKRTGEKVFLECVQDMDHENMFWYRQDPGLGLRLIYFSYDVKMKEKGDIPEGYSVSREKKERFSLILESASTNQTSMYLCASSFPFVRKTYNEQFFGPGTRLTVL.

This clonotype occurred many times. The chain carries TRBV7-8 and TRBJ2-7; D not resolved. V shed 4 bases and J shed 2 bases, with 12 bases lying between them. Germline lookup yields CDR1 SGHVS and CDR2 FQNEAQ. The CDR3 runs to 14 residues. CDR3 DNA: TGTGCCAGCAGCTCCCGACCGACAACCTACGAGCAGTACTTC. Residues: CASSSRPTTYEQYF.

Ten or more counts support this clonotype. The rearrangement uses TRBV11-2 and TRBJ2-1; tentative D call: TRBD2 (6 bases). V was shortened by 1 base and J by 10 bases, with 8 bases between the two germline ends. This CDR3 has 12 residues. Germline CDR1 and CDR2: SGHAT and FQNNGV. The CDR3 loop is CASSLASAEQFF. The CDR3 DNA reads as TGTGCCAGCAGCTTAGCTAGCGCAGAGCAGTTCTTC.

J is TRBJ2-6 and V is TRBV6-4, with TRBD1 identical over 8 bases. In germline, CDR1 is MRHNA, CDR2 SNTAGT. The CDR3 length is 17 residues. V lost 0 bases and J lost 1; bases outside the gene matches: 2. CDR3 protein: CASSDSTGGSGANVLTF. CDR3 DNA: TGTGCCAGCAGTGACTCTACAGGGGGATCTGGGGCCAACGTCCTGACTTTC.

In its sample, this clonotype was seen a few times. The J gene is TRBJ2-3, the V gene TRBV19; 10 bases line up with TRBD2. CDR3 length: 17 amino acids. Germline V lookup: CDR1 LNHDA, CDR2 SQIVND (reference sequence). J gave up 3 bases and V 5 bases, and 11 bases lay outside the gene matches. This CDR3 reads CASSLRLAGVRTDTQYF. In nucleotides, the CDR3 is TGTGCCAGTAGTCTACGACTAGCGGGCGTAAGGACAGATACGCAGTATTTT.

This clonotype was counted at least ten times. This chain links TRBV7-9 with TRBJ2-7; D is undetermined. V lost 8 bases and J lost 4, with 21 bases in between. Per the germline V gene, CDR1 is SEHNR and CDR2 is FQNEAQ (reference sequence). This CDR3 has 15 residues. The CDR3 coding sequence is TGTGCCAGCGGCTCCCCTTTGGCAGTTGATTACGAGCAGTACTTC. Amino acid sequence: CASGSPLAVDYEQYF.

This clonotype was detected a few times. The chain employs TRBV4-1 and TRBJ1-4; D unclear. This CDR3 contains 18 residues. The germline V and J ends were trimmed by 0 bases and 0 bases, with 14 bases remaining between them. Looked up from germline, CDR1 is MGHRA and CDR2 is YSYEKL. The CDR3 DNA is TGCGCCAGCAGCCAAGAAGGTTGGGCAGACACAACTAATGAAAAACTGTTTTTT. Amino acids: CASSQEGWADTTNEKLFF.

This clonotype has just a few counts. The gene calls are TRBV9 and TRBJ2-1; the match to TRBD2 covers 13 bases. The CDR3 consists of 17 residues. V shed 3 bases and J 6 bases; nucleotides not matched to a gene: 9. CDR1 is SGDLS, CDR2 YYNGEE, per germline. The CDR3 here is CASSENPGLAGLNEQFF. CDR3 in DNA: TGTGCCAGCAGCGAAAACCCGGGACTAGCGGGACTCAATGAGCAGTTCTTC. The variable domain in full, completed from reference TRBV9 and TRBJ2-1, reads DSGVTQTPKHLITATGQRVTLRCSPRSGDLSVYWYQQSLDQGLQFLIQYYNGEERAKGNILERFSAQQFPDLHSELNLSSLELGDSALYFCASSENPGLAGLNEQFFGPGTRLTVL.

This clonotype was detected a few times. A much larger clone sits a single nucleotide away, making a read error possible. The V call is TRBV11-3, the J call TRBJ2-1, with 14 positions matching TRBD2. The CDR3 covers 15 residues. CDR1 SGHNT and CDR2 YENEEA come from the germline V gene. The CDR3 here is CASSYGLAGGNEQLF. CDR3 in DNA: TGTGCCAGCAGCTACGGACTAGCGGGGGGCAATGAGCAGCTCTTC. Complete variable domain (other parts from reference TRBV11-3 and TRBJ2-1): EAGVVQSPRYKIIEKKQPVAFWCNPISGHNTLYWYLQNLGQGPELLIRYENEEAVDDSQLPKDRFSAERLKGVDSTLKIQPAELGDSAVYLCASSYGLAGGNEQLFGPGTRLTVL.

This clonotype was recorded a few times. Here the CDR3 reads CSASSGNTIYF. CDR3 DNA sequence: TGCAGTGCTAGTTCTGGAAACACCATATATTTT. This chain joins TRBV20-1 and TRBJ1-3, with no clear D. V was pared by 3 bases and J by 1 base, with 1 base between. Germline values: CDR1 DFQATT, CDR2 SNEGSKA (reference sequence). This CDR3 contains 11 residues.

This chain connects TRBV9 to TRBJ2-3, with 9 bases aligning to TRBD2. Per germline, CDR1 SGDLS and CDR2 YYNGEE. Trimming took 3 bases from V and 6 from J; bases not matched to a gene: 5. This CDR3 region has 14 residues. CDR3 sequence: CASSDLAGADTQYF. The CDR3 nucleotides read TGTGCCAGCAGCGATTTAGCGGGAGCGGATACGCAGTATTTT.

As to this clonotype: A much larger clone sits a single nucleotide away, making a read error possible. The DNA of the CDR3 is TGTGCCAGCACTAGAGTGGGGGGGGGTAAGCAGTTCTTC. Its translation: CASTRVGGGKQFF. This chain connects TRBV2 to TRBJ2-1; TRBD2 matches at 7 bases. The CDR3 is 13 residues long. V shed 7 bases, J shed 11 bases, and the junction held 11 bases outside the gene matches. CDR1 and CDR2 from the germline V gene are SNHLY and FYNNEI.

The chain recombines TRBV19 with TRBJ2-7; 14 bases line up with TRBD2. This CDR3 spans 16 amino acids. Trimming removed 5 bases from V and 3 bases from J; junction bases left unmatched: 6. In germline, CDR1 is LNHDA, CDR2 SQIVND (reference sequence). CDR3 sequence: CASSRNGLAGGYEQYF. For the CDR3, the DNA is TGTGCCAGTAGTCGGAATGGACTAGCGGGAGGCTACGAGCAGTACTTC.

This chain links TRBV18 with TRBJ2-1; D is perhaps TRBD1 or TRBD2 (5 bases each). There are 14 residues in the CDR3. From germline, CDR1 is KGHSH and CDR2 LQKENI. Trimming pared 3 bases from V and 7 bases from J, leaving 13 bases between. The DNA of the CDR3 is TGTGCCAGCTCACCTATGGAGGCAGGGAATGAGCAGTTCTTC. This gives the protein CASSPMEAGNEQFF.

The chain recombines TRBV29-1 with TRBJ1-2; 7 nucleotides agree with TRBD1. CDR1 is SQVTM and CDR2 is ANQGSEA in the germline V gene. The CDR3 has 14 residues. After removal of 4 bases from V and 1 base from J, the junction contained 6 bases not matched to a gene. CDR3 sequence: CSVGHRGRNYGYTF. The DNA for the CDR3 is TGCAGCGTTGGCCACAGGGGTCGTAACTATGGCTACACCTTC. The full variable domain, in which reference TRBV29-1 and TRBJ1-2 provide the parts outside the CDR3, is SAVISQKPSRDICQRGTSLTIQCQVDSQVTMMFWYRQQPGQSLTLIATANQGSEATYESGFVIDKFPISRPNLTFSTLTVSNMSPEDSSIYLCSVGHRGRNYGYTFGSGTRLTVV.

The J gene is TRBJ1-5, the V gene TRBV19; TRBD1 might be the D (6 bases). Trimming left V 1 base short and J 3 bases short, with 13 bases between. The CDR3 covers 16 residues. Germline-derived CDR1 and CDR2 are LNHDA and SQIVND (reference sequence). The CDR3 is CASSIVTGANNQPQHF. The CDR3 bases are TGTGCCAGTAGTATAGTGACAGGAGCTAACAATCAGCCCCAGCATTTT.

The V and J genes are TRBV27 and TRBJ2-1; 8 nucleotides match TRBD1. Germline V gene data show CDR1 as MNHEY and CDR2 as SMNVEV (reference sequence). The CDR3 runs 14 residues. Trimming cost V 5 bases and J 6 bases; bases outside gene matches: 6. CDR3 in amino acids: CASSINTGGNEQFF. CDR3 in DNA: TGTGCCAGCAGTATAAACACAGGGGGCAATGAGCAGTTCTTC.